The 15 T cell receptor beta chains below come from one sample, sequenced in a study of beta chain features in type 1 diabetes. Findings and caveats of the study: Shorter TCRB CDR3s, moderately but significantly so, were found in Type 1 diabetes patients in all four CD4+ subsets.

For these receptors, no antigen is known. All of the isolated RNA was reverse transcribed, so expressed TCRB transcripts were sequenced. Clones were sequenced by immunoSEQ multiplex PCR, and TCRdb holds only the in-frame ones, with some missing. The sample contains around 130,000 clones, about 10% of which appear only once. Sequencing input: central memory CD4+ T cells from blood. The receptors were gathered from a man aged 25-45 years with type 1 diabetes.

Comment on this clone: The same CDR3 can be traced to other DNA sequences in this sample. The chain links TRBV12-5 to TRBJ2-3; D is possibly TRBD1 (5 bases). The CDR3 totals 14 residues. Trimming took off 1 base at V and 2 bases at J, with 7 bases between the two ends. Germline values: CDR1 LGHNT, CDR2 FRNRAP. The CDR3 DNA reads TGTGCTAGTGGTTTGGGACAGAACACAGATACGCAGTATTTT. Its protein is CASGLGQNTDTQYF.

Only a few counts were recorded for this clone. The rearrangement links TRBV6-5 to TRBJ1-2; 8 bases are a match to TRBD1. J lost 7 bases, V lost 4 bases, and 5 bases had no gene match. Germline V lookup: CDR1 MNHEY, CDR2 SVGAGI. This CDR3 spans 13 amino acids. The CDR3 DNA reads as TGTGCCAGCAGTTCGGGACAGGCATTTGGCTACACCTTC. Encoded protein: CASSSGQAFGYTF.

The table lists this clone with a few counts. V and J are TRBV28 and TRBJ2-1; 13 nucleotides match TRBD2. After removal of 6 bases from V and 9 bases from J, the junction contained 5 bases not matched to a gene. The length of the CDR3 is 14 residues. Germline values: CDR1 MDHEN, CDR2 SYDVKM. The CDR3 protein is CASRTSGGAPEQFF. The CDR3 DNA reads as TGTGCCAGCAGAACTAGCGGGGGGGCCCCTGAGCAGTTCTTC.

This clone occurred a few times. The V call is TRBV18, the J call TRBJ2-7, with D possibly TRBD1 on 5 matching bases. Trimming cost V 6 bases and J 6 bases, with 12 bases left between them. The CDR3 contains 12 residues. Germline loops: CDR1 KGHSH, CDR2 LQKENI. The CDR3 sequence: CASSPTEGEQYF. CDR3 DNA sequence: TGTGCCAGCTCTCCGACAGAAGGCGAGCAGTACTTC.

CDR3 protein: CASSHRDRLETQYF. Written as DNA, the CDR3 is TGTGCCAGCAGCCACAGGGACAGGCTAGAGACCCAGTACTTC. J is TRBJ2-5 and V is TRBV2; TRBD1 matches 8 bases. This CDR3 is 14 amino acids long. CDR1 and CDR2 (germline): SNHLY, FYNNEI. V trimming: 6 bases; J trimming: 4 bases; junction bases outside the gene matches: 7.

This clone was picked up a small number of times. The chain links TRBV29-1 to TRBJ2-1, with 7 nucleotides matching TRBD2. The ends lost 7 bases at V and 2 bases at J; junction bases unmatched: 2. This CDR3 has 12 residues. The germline CDR1 and CDR2 sequences are SQVTM and ANQGSEA. CDR3 loop: CSGGGTYNEQFF. CDR3 coding DNA: TGCAGCGGCGGGGGTACCTACAATGAGCAGTTCTTC.

This clone has ten or more counts. The chain employs TRBV4-2 and TRBJ2-2, with 8 bases matching TRBD2. There are 16 residues in the CDR3. Germline CDR1 LGHNA, CDR2 YNFKEQ. Unmatched junction bases numbered 5, after V lost 1 base and J lost 4 bases. The CDR3 bases are TGTGCCAGCAGCCAAGCTCAGCGGGGGTCCACCGGGGAGCTGTTTTTT. It yields the protein CASSQAQRGSTGELFF.

This clone was counted a few times. The J gene is TRBJ2-3, the V gene TRBV7-3; 12 bases match TRBD2. V dropped 5 bases and J dropped 2; count of bases not matched to a gene: 11. CDR1 is SGHTA and CDR2 is FQGTGA in the germline V gene. The CDR3 covers 18 residues. CDR3 DNA: TGTGCCAGCAGCCCCGGGTCCGGACTAGCGGGACCCACAGATACGCAGTATTTT. Residues: CASSPGSGLAGPTDTQYF.

The chain recombines TRBV28 with TRBJ2-7, with 10 bases fitting TRBD1. This CDR3 spans 14 amino acids. Germline V gene data show CDR1 as MDHEN and CDR2 as SYDVKM. V lost 5 bases, J lost 3 bases, and 4 bases stayed unmatched. This chain's CDR3 is CASSLGQGIYEQYF. DNA for the CDR3: TGTGCCAGCAGTCTGGGACAGGGGATCTACGAGCAGTACTTC.

This clone was counted a few times. Here the CDR3 reads CASSRGQRNQPQHF. For the CDR3, the DNA is TGCGCCAGCAGTCGGGGACAGCGCAATCAGCCCCAGCATTTT. The chain employs TRBV23-1 and TRBJ1-5; 7 nucleotides match TRBD1. TRBV23-1 is an ORF, with its function uncertain. V lost 4 bases and J lost 2; bases outside the gene matches: 2. The CDR3 runs 14 residues.

V is TRBV10-3 and J is TRBJ1-1; perhaps TRBD1 as D (6 bases). The ends were cut back, 6 bases at V and 1 base at J, with 6 bases in the middle. The CDR3 has 12 amino acids. Germline V lookup: CDR1 ENHRY, CDR2 SYGVKD. The CDR3 bases are TGTGCCATCAGGACAGGGAACACTGAAGCTTTCTTT. Protein: CAIRTGNTEAFF.

This clone has just a few counts. This chain links TRBV6-6 with TRBJ2-3; 9 positions agree with TRBD1. With 7 bases clipped from V and 1 base from J, the junction kept 6 bases outside the gene matches. This CDR3 contains 15 residues. Per the germline V gene, CDR1 is MNHNY and CDR2 is SVGAGI (reference sequence). CDR3 nucleotide sequence: TGTGCCAGCAATTCCCGGGACAGGGGCACAGATACGCAGTATTTT. This encodes CASNSRDRGTDTQYF.

The chain combines TRBV27 with TRBJ2-1; D not resolved. The germline V gene has CDR1 MNHEY and CDR2 SMNVEV (reference sequence). Trimming shortened V by 7 bases and J by 6 bases, and 16 bases separated the two germline ends. The CDR3 has 14 amino acids. The CDR3 here is CASNPLAGINEQFF. The CDR3 nucleotides are TGTGCCAGCAATCCCCTCGCCGGTATCAATGAGCAGTTCTTC.

The genes are TRBV28 and TRBJ1-2; TRBD1 aligns across 8 bases. The J segment lost 4 bases and the V segment lost 5 bases, leaving 6 bases of the junction unmatched. CDR1 and CDR2 from the germline V gene are MDHEN and SYDVKM. This CDR3 region has 14 residues. The CDR3 loop is CASSIGQGGYGYTF. CDR3 coding DNA: TGTGCCAGCAGTATCGGACAGGGCGGCTATGGCTACACCTTC.

This clone was counted only a few times. The chain has TRBV2 and TRBJ2-6; D perhaps matches TRBD2 (5 bases). The CDR3 has 16 residues. CDR1 and CDR2 from the germline V gene are SNHLY and FYNNEI. Trimming left V 7 bases short and J 0 bases short, with 13 bases between. The CDR3: CASTEDGNSGANVLTF. As DNA, the CDR3 is TGTGCCAGCACGGAGGACGGCAACTCTGGGGCCAACGTCCTGACTTTC.